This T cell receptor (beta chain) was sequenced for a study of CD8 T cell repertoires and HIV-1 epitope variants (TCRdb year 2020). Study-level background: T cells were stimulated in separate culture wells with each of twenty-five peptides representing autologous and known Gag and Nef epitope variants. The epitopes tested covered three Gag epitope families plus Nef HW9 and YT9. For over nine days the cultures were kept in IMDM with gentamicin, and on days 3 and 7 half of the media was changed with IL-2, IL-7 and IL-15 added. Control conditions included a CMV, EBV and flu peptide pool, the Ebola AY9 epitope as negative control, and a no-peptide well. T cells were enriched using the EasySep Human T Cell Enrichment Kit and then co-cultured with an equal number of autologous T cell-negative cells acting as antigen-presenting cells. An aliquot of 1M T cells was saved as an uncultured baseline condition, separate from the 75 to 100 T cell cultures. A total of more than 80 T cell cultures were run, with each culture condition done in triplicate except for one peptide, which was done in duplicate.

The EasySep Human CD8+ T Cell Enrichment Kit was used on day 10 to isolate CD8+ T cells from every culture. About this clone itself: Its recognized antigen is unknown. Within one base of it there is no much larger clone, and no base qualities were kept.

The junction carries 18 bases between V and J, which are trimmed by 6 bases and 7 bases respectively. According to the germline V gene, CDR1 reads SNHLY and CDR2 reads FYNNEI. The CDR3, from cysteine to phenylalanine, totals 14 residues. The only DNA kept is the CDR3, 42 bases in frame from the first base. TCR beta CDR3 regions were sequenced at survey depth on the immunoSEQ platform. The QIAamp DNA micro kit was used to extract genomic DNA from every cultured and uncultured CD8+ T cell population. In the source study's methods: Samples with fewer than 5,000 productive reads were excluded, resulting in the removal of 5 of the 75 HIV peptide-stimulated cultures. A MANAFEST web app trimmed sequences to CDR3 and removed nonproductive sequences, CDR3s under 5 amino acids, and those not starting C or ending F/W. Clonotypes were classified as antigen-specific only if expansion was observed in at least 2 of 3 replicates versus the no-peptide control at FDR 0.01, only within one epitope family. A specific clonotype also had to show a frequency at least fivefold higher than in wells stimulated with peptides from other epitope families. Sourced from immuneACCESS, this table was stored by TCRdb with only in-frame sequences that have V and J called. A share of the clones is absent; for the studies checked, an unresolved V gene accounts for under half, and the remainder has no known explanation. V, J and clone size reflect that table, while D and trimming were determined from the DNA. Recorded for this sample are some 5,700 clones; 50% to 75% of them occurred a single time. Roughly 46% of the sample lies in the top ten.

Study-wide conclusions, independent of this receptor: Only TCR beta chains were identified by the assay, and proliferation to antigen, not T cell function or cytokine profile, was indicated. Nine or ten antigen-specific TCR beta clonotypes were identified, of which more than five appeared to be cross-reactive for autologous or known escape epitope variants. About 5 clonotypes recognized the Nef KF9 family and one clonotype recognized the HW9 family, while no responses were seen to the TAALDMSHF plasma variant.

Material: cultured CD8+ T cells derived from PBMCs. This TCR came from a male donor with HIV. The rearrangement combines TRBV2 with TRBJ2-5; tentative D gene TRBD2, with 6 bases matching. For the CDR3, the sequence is CASRALGGDATQYF. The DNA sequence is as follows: TGTGCCAGCAGGGCCCTGGGAGGCGATGCGACCCAGTACTTC.